These 8 T cell receptor beta chains were sequenced from one sample in a study of blood T cell repertoires in COVID-19. Clones were sequenced by immunoSEQ multiplex PCR, and TCRdb holds only the in-frame ones, with some missing. The sample carries 150,000 to 200,000 clones, roughly four fifths recorded once. The sequencing sample was made of peripheral blood. These TCRs come from a woman older than 75 with acute or convalescent COVID-19.

The chain uses TRBV4-2 and TRBJ1-6, with 7 nucleotides matching TRBD1. The CDR3 covers 16 residues. The germline V gene encodes CDR1 LGHNA and CDR2 YNFKEQ. With 1 base clipped from V and 7 bases from J, the junction kept 7 bases outside the gene matches. The CDR3 reads CASSQALSGQNSPLHF. In DNA form, the CDR3 reads TGTGCCAGCAGCCAAGCTTTATCGGGACAGAATTCACCCCTCCACTTT.

The genes are TRBV19 and TRBJ1-2; D is unclear. Germline CDR1 LNHDA, CDR2 SQIVND (reference sequence). The CDR3 is 13 amino acids. Trimming left V 3 bases short and J 1 base short, with 6 bases between. As DNA, the CDR3 is TGTGCCAGTAGTATCTCCGGTAACTATGGCTACACCTTC. Its protein product is CASSISGNYGYTF. The whole variable domain, filled in from reference TRBV19 and TRBJ1-2, reads DGGITQSPKYLFRKEGQNVTLSCEQNLNHDAMYWYRQDPGQGLRLIYYSQIVNDFQKGDIAEGYSVSREKKESFPLTVTSAQKNPTAFYLCASSISGNYGYTFGSGTRLTVV.

The genes are TRBV27 and TRBJ2-7; 8 bases agree with TRBD1. The ends lost 4 bases at V and 5 bases at J; junction bases unmatched: 10. Germline-derived CDR1 and CDR2 are MNHEY and SMNVEV (reference sequence). This CDR3 contains 15 residues. The CDR3 DNA is TGTGCCAGCAGTTACGGGACAGGCGTTCGAGACGAGCAGTACTTC. Residues: CASSYGTGVRDEQYF.

V is TRBV30 and J is TRBJ1-2, with D tentatively TRBD1 (6 bases). Looked up from germline, CDR1 is GTSNPN and CDR2 is SVGIG (reference sequence). There are 13 residues in the CDR3. The V end was cut by 0 bases, the J end by 7 bases, with 12 bases between. This CDR3 is CAWSVAGEGGYTF. CDR3 coding DNA: TGTGCCTGGAGTGTAGCAGGGGAGGGTGGCTACACCTTC. Drawing the rest from reference TRBV30 and TRBJ1-2, the complete variable domain is SQTIHQWPATLVQPVGSPLSLECTVEGTSNPNLYWYRQAAGRGLQLLFYSVGIGQISSEVPQNLSASRPQDRQFILSSKKLLLSDSGFYLCAWSVAGEGGYTFGSGTRLTVV.

J is TRBJ1-1 and V is TRBV11-3; D unclear. In germline, CDR1 is SGHNT, CDR2 YENEEA. The CDR3 length is 14 residues. Trimming pared 5 bases from V and 5 bases from J, leaving 15 bases between. DNA of the CDR3: TGTGCCAGCAGCCCATTGGGTTCGGGGACTGAAGCTTTCTTT. Its protein is CASSPLGSGTEAFF.

The chain carries TRBV9 and TRBJ2-3, with 11 bases aligning to TRBD2. The germline V gene has CDR1 SGDLS and CDR2 YYNGEE. After removal of 6 bases from V and 2 bases from J, the junction contained 5 bases not matched to a gene. The CDR3 totals 15 residues. For the CDR3, the DNA is TGTGCCAGCACCCGACTAGCGGGGTTCACAGATACGCAGTATTTT. Translation gives CASTRLAGFTDTQYF. Based on the CDR3 plus reference TRBV9 and TRBJ2-3, the full variable domain is DSGVTQTPKHLITATGQRVTLRCSPRSGDLSVYWYQQSLDQGLQFLIQYYNGEERAKGNILERFSAQQFPDLHSELNLSSLELGDSALYFCASTRLAGFTDTQYFGPGTRLTVL.

The chain recombines TRBV28 with TRBJ2-1; 7 nucleotides agree with TRBD2. The CDR3 has 16 amino acids. The V gene's germline CDR1 is MDHEN and CDR2 SYDVKM. Trimming took 4 bases from V and 4 from J; bases not matched to a gene: 10. CDR3 protein: CASSSPGLAEYNEQFF. Here the CDR3 DNA reads TGTGCCAGCAGTTCCCCTGGGCTAGCGGAGTACAATGAGCAGTTCTTC.

This sequence joins TRBV5-1 and TRBJ2-2; 9 bases match TRBD2. Unmatched junction bases numbered 6, after V lost 0 bases and J lost 0 bases. The CDR3 length is 18 residues. Per the germline V gene, CDR1 is SGHRS and CDR2 is YFSETQ. CDR3 in amino acids: CASSLALAGIANTGELFF. The CDR3 DNA sequence: TGCGCCAGCAGCTTGGCCCTAGCGGGGATCGCGAACACCGGGGAGCTGTTTTTT.